These T cell receptor beta chains were read from a single sample in a study of T-cell reconstitution after alpha-beta-depleted transplantation in children. TCRdb re-analysed the PCR reads in MiXCR, keeping a single row per CDR3 protein. The repertoire includes more than 75,000 distinct CDR3 sequences, around 22% of them detected once, and around a fifth sits in the top ten. The sample consisted of PBMCs, taken before TCRalphabeta/CD19-depleted stem cell transplant. These receptors came from a boy aged 2 to 10 with acute lymphoblastic leukemia, due to receive a stem cell transplant. The CDR3 runs from the conserved cysteine through the conserved F or W. The order of the fields is V gene, D gene, clone size, J gene, CDR3 protein, CDR3 DNA. A D gene is named only where the DNA matches it firmly. Only some rows state a clone size, as once, few, many or a class for expanded clones.

>TRBV7-2|TRBD2|many|TRBJ2-5
CASSLVVGLGETQYF
TGTGCCAGCAGCTTAGTCGTAGGACTAGGGGAGACCCAGTACTTC
>TRBV29-1|.|many|TRBJ2-6
CSVESSGANVLTF
TGCAGCGTTGAAAGCTCTGGGGCCAACGTCCTGACTTTC
>TRBV7-6|.|.|TRBJ2-3
CASSTVDSRDTQYF
TGTGCCAGCAGCACAGTGGACTCCCGGGATACGCAGTATTTT
>TRBV29-1|.|.|TRBJ1-2
CSDSGTSYYGYTF
TGCAGCGATTCCGGGACATCTTATTATGGCTACACCTTC
>TRBV11-3|.|many|TRBJ2-5
CASSLHYRETQYF
TGTGCCAGCAGCTTACACTATCGGGAGACCCAGTACTTC
>TRBV7-2|TRBD2|.|TRBJ2-7
CASSPRGLAAYEQYF
TGTGCCAGCAGCCCCCGGGGACTAGCGGCTTACGAGCAGTACTTC
>TRBV29-1|TRBD1|few|TRBJ1-1
CSVGGRGFRNTEAFF
TGCAGCGTTGGGGGCAGGGGGTTTCGGAACACTGAAGCTTTCTTT
>TRBV18|.|.|TRBJ2-1
CASSQRYSGGDYNEQFF
TGTGCCAGCTCACAAAGATATAGCGGAGGAGATTACAATGAGCAGTTCTTC
>TRBV20-1|.|.|TRBJ1-1
CSARSWAGNTEAFF
TGCAGTGCTAGAAGCTGGGCGGGGAACACTGAAGCTTTCTTT
>TRBV6-1|.|.|TRBJ2-3
CASSRHTTDTQYF
TGTGCCAGCAGCCGACACACCACAGATACGCAGTATTTT
>TRBV5-5|TRBD2|.|TRBJ2-7
CASSRTSGSSYEQYF
TGTGCCAGCAGTCGAACTAGCGGGAGCTCCTACGAGCAGTACTTC
>TRBV7-2|.|.|TRBJ2-7
CASSLGTFYEQYF
TGTGCCAGCAGCTTAGGTACCTTCTACGAGCAGTACTTC
>TRBV11-2|.|few|TRBJ2-1
CASSSLSGGAFNEQFF
TGTGCCAGCAGCTCCCTGAGCGGAGGGGCCTTCAATGAGCAGTTCTTC
>TRBV5-6|TRBD1|.|TRBJ2-6
CASSGDSSGANVLTF
TGTGCCAGCAGCGGGGACAGCTCTGGGGCCAACGTCCTGACTTTC
>TRBV6-5|.|.|TRBJ1-1
CASSLHQGNTEAFF
TGTGCCAGCAGTCTACATCAGGGCAACACTGAAGCTTTCTTT
>TRBV7-2|TRBD1|.|TRBJ2-3
CASSQQGQGAFMDTQYF
TGTGCCAGCAGCCAGCAGGGACAGGGGGCTTTCATGGATACGCAGTATTTT
>TRBV18|TRBD1|.|TRBJ2-3
CASSRQGASTDTQYF
TGTGCCAGCTCACGGCAGGGGGCGTCCACAGATACGCAGTATTTT
>TRBV7-9|.|few|TRBJ2-1
CASSGGLSYNEQFF
TGTGCCAGCAGCGGCGGGCTCTCCTACAATGAGCAGTTCTTC
>TRBV6-1|.|.|TRBJ2-5
CASSQRITVGRETQYF
TGTGCCAGCAGTCAGAGGATAACAGTGGGAAGAGAGACCCAGTACTTC
>TRBV28|.|many|TRBJ2-1
CASSPKPGEEQFF
TGTGCCAGCAGTCCCAAGCCGGGCGAAGAGCAGTTCTTC
>TRBV4-3|.|.|TRBJ2-1
CASSQDDRPEYNEQFF
TGCGCCAGCAGCCAGGATGACCGGCCAGAGTACAATGAGCAGTTCTTC
>TRBV12-3/TRBV12-4|.|few|TRBJ1-4
CASSLLRGGVEKLFF
TGTGCCAGCAGTTTACTCCGCGGGGGGGTCGAAAAACTGTTTTTT
>TRBV7-8|.|.|TRBJ2-5
CASSPMRGETQYF
TGTGCCAGCAGCCCCATGAGGGGTGAGACCCAGTACTTC
>TRBV11-2|TRBD2|few|TRBJ2-3
CASSQPGLAGASGTDTQYF
TGTGCCAGCAGCCAACCAGGACTAGCGGGAGCTTCCGGCACAGATACGCAGTATTTT
>TRBV5-1|TRBD2|few|TRBJ2-1
CASSFSPSGVGNEQFF
TGCGCCAGCAGCTTTTCCCCTAGCGGAGTCGGGAATGAGCAGTTCTTC
>TRBV20-1|TRBD1|.|TRBJ2-5
CSAGTGRETQYF
TGCAGTGCTGGGACAGGGCGCGAGACCCAGTACTTC
>TRBV28|TRBD1|few|TRBJ1-5
CASSLGQGESQPQHF
TGTGCCAGCAGCCTGGGGCAGGGGGAGAGTCAGCCCCAGCATTTT
>TRBV10-3|.|few|TRBJ2-5
CAIGPDYQETQYF
TGTGCCATAGGCCCCGATTACCAAGAGACCCAGTACTTC
>TRBV7-9|.|.|TRBJ1-5
CASSLGRGPLNQPQHF
TGTGCCAGCAGCTTAGGCCGAGGACCCCTGAATCAGCCCCAGCATTTT
>TRBV2|.|.|TRBJ2-3
CASTKEFTDTQYF
TGTGCCAGCACGAAGGAATTCACAGATACGCAGTATTTT
>TRBV7-2|TRBD2|.|TRBJ2-3
CASSLGGRIAGDTQYF
TGTGCCAGCAGCTTAGGAGGTCGGATAGCGGGAGATACGCAGTATTTT
>TRBV6-2/TRBV6-3|TRBD1|.|TRBJ1-5
CASSLTGGWDNQPQHF
TGTGCCAGCAGTTTAACAGGGGGCTGGGACAATCAGCCCCAGCATTTT
>TRBV24-1|.|.|TRBJ1-2
CATSDVYGDTF
TGTGCCACCAGTGATGTTTATGGCGACACCTTC
>TRBV6-5|.|few|TRBJ2-7
CASSLGDGPYEQYF
TGTGCCAGCAGTTTAGGGGACGGGCCCTACGAGCAGTACTTC
>TRBV28|.|.|TRBJ2-1
CASSGGDSLNEQFF
TGTGCCAGCAGTGGGGGGGACAGCCTCAATGAGCAGTTCTTC
>TRBV19|.|few|TRBJ2-1
CASSMRGASLGEQFF
TGTGCCAGTAGTATGCGAGGGGCTAGTCTAGGTGAGCAGTTCTTC
>TRBV3-1|.|.|TRBJ1-2
CASSPLRLTNYGYTF
TGTGCCAGCAGCCCCCTGAGGTTAACTAACTATGGCTACACCTTC
>TRBV4-1|.|many|TRBJ2-7
CASSQIASGSYEQYF
TGCGCCAGCAGCCAGATCGCGAGCGGGTCCTACGAGCAGTACTTC
>TRBV29-1|.|.|TRBJ2-5
CSVERQETQYF
TGCAGCGTTGAGCGCCAAGAGACCCAGTACTTC
>TRBV20-1|.|few|TRBJ2-1
CSARDLGGPAYNEQFF
TGCAGTGCTAGAGATCTAGGCGGACCGGCCTACAATGAGCAGTTCTTC
>TRBV20-1|.|.|TRBJ2-5
CSARSGQETQYF
TGCAGTGCTCGCTCAGGTCAAGAGACCCAGTACTTC
>TRBV18|.|many|TRBJ1-5
CASSPKGGPGEGSNQPQHF
TGTGCCAGCTCACCAAAGGGCGGACCTGGAGAGGGTAGCAATCAGCCCCAGCATTTT
>TRBV29-1|.|.|TRBJ1-5
CSVEDNLGQAGNQPQHF
TGCAGCGTTGAAGATAATCTCGGCCAGGCGGGCAATCAGCCCCAGCATTTT
>TRBV28|.|few|TRBJ1-2
CASSLWNVESDYGYTF
TGTGCCAGCAGTTTATGGAACGTGGAGTCGGATTATGGCTACACCTTC
>TRBV3-1|TRBD2|few|TRBJ2-1
CASSPGGLYNEQFF
TGTGCCAGCAGCCCGGGAGGACTGTACAATGAGCAGTTCTTC
>TRBV3-1|.|.|TRBJ2-4
CATSQDSSGPLAKNIQYF
TGTGCCACCAGCCAAGATTCCAGCGGACCGCTAGCCAAAAACATTCAGTACTTC
>TRBV11-2|TRBD2|few|TRBJ2-3
CASSSRTSGNIDTQYF
TGTGCCAGCAGCTCCCGGACTAGCGGGAACATAGATACGCAGTATTTT
>TRBV15|.|few|TRBJ2-3
CATSSVGRRLYTDTQYF
TGTGCCACCAGCAGTGTAGGTCGGAGACTTTACACAGATACGCAGTATTTT
>TRBV4-2|.|.|TRBJ2-7
CASSQRRRGYEQYF
TGTGCCAGCAGCCAACGGCGGAGGGGCTACGAGCAGTACTTC
>TRBV28|.|many|TRBJ2-3
CASSFPAGTEDTQYF
TGTGCCAGCAGTTTCCCCGCGGGGACCGAAGATACGCAGTATTTT
>TRBV11-2|.|few|TRBJ2-1
CASSRITSEQFF
TGTGCCAGCAGCCGAATTACAAGTGAGCAGTTCTTC
>TRBV5-1|TRBD1|many|TRBJ2-7
CASSFTGQGYEQYF
TGCGCCAGCAGCTTTACGGGACAGGGCTACGAGCAGTACTTC
>TRBV19|TRBD2|.|TRBJ2-7
CASSMMGGAEQYF
TGTGCCAGTAGTATGATGGGAGGGGCCGAGCAGTACTTC
>TRBV29-1|.|.|TRBJ2-5
CSVVIRGETQYF
TGCAGCGTTGTCATTAGGGGGGAGACCCAGTACTTC
>TRBV28|.|.|TRBJ2-1
CASIGQANNEQFF
TGTGCCAGCATCGGGCAAGCAAACAATGAGCAGTTCTTC